These T cell receptor beta chains were read from a single sample in a study of cytomegalovirus exposure and HLA in healthy donors. The table came from immunoSEQ multiplex PCR; TCRdb's copy has only in-frame clones and leaves some out. The sample lists roughly 150,000 clones; roughly 77% were seen once. Sequences were obtained from PBMCs. Every receptor here comes from a man aged 50-60 years in good health and CMV-seropositive. Both conserved end residues are part of each CDR3.

J	V	CDR3
TRBJ2-7	TRBV5-5	CASSRSQGTSYEQYF
TRBJ1-5	TRBV19	CASSIDPNRPNQPQHF
TRBJ2-3	TRBV9	CASSFQTGSTDTQYF
TRBJ1-1	TRBV27	CARFSWTGKMNTEAFF
TRBJ1-5	TRBV7-2	CASSLVPVQPQHF
TRBJ2-1	TRBV4-3	CASSQDLRVATLNNEQFF
TRBJ1-5	TRBV5-1	CASSSSGQGQPQHF
TRBJ2-1	TRBV4-3	CASSQGSSGGYNEQFF
TRBJ1-4	TRBV5-5	CASSSGLSSEKLFF
TRBJ1-2	TRBV6-6	CASSYESYGYTF
TRBJ2-7	TRBV4-2	CASSQGITGGGYEQYF
TRBJ1-2	TRBV28	CASTPSNYGYTF
TRBJ1-3	TRBV13	CASSYPEISGNTIYF
TRBJ2-1	TRBV9	CASSARLTGMAYNEQFF
TRBJ1-5	TRBV5-8	CASSPRRQGNQPQHF
TRBJ1-4	TRBV19	CAVKTGEKLFF
TRBJ2-3	TRBV29-1	CSVDLAELRRSSTDTQYF
TRBJ2-7	TRBV5-1	CASSLRSGGYEQYF
TRBJ2-3	TRBV7-3	CASSPGTDTQYF
TRBJ2-7	TRBV7-2	CASGEGGGWSYEQYF
TRBJ1-1	TRBV10-3	CAIALGQRNTEAFF
TRBJ2-3	TRBV7-6	CASSSTRSTDTQYF
TRBJ1-2	TRBV10-3	CAISEGGADHGYTF
TRBJ2-7	TRBV18	CASSPGQNYEQYF
TRBJ2-1	TRBV4-1	CASSQAGEAGTYNEQFF
TRBJ1-2	TRBV7-9	CASSLSAAYGYTF
TRBJ1-1	TRBV6-6	CASSVGLNTEAFF
TRBJ2-7	TRBV9	CASSVAGGHSYEQYF
TRBJ2-2	TRBV28	CASSRGGVNTGELFF
TRBJ2-5	TRBV18	CASSPGSLETQYF
TRBJ2-5	TRBV9	CASSLTSLETQYF
TRBJ1-5	TRBV10-3	CAISESTGTLSNQPQHF
TRBJ1-5	TRBV25-1	CASKVGQGNNQPQHF
TRBJ2-1	TRBV7-9	CASSLGRTSNNEQFF
TRBJ1-2	TRBV4-3	CASSQDGGYTF
TRBJ2-7	TRBV4-1	CASSQDYRGAAYEQYF
TRBJ2-7	TRBV5-1	CASSLAFEQYF
TRBJ2-7	TRBV7-9	CASSLGRGRVPYEQYF
TRBJ2-1	TRBV6-1	CASSEGTGNNEQFF
TRBJ1-2	TRBV11-2	CASSFAGQGVFGYTF
TRBJ2-1	TRBV28	CASSLFAPGAGGYNEQFF
TRBJ2-3	TRBV19	CASQDRGPVSTDTQYF
TRBJ2-4	TRBV7-9	CASSLDQIAKNIQYF
TRBJ2-2	TRBV18	CASSPDSSGELFF
TRBJ1-3	TRBV18	CASSPLQGAGNTIYF
TRBJ2-5	TRBV30	CAWSVQDGGSYETQYF
TRBJ2-7	TRBV5-1	CASSLSGGSAYEQYF
TRBJ1-4	TRBV2	CASHRDRGATNEKLFF
TRBJ1-2	TRBV5-6	CASSTVGQGFPGYTF
TRBJ1-2	TRBV4-3	CASSQDFSGRFAYGYTF
TRBJ2-7	TRBV7-9	CASSPNPGTEPSYEQYF
TRBJ1-1	TRBV6-5	CASRLDRVGTEAFF
TRBJ2-2	TRBV9	CASSARTDTGELFF
TRBJ1-3	TRBV5-1	CASRDDRASGNTIYF
TRBJ2-7	TRBV7-2	CASSSVGVQYF
TRBJ2-5	TRBV18	CASSPGSLETQYF
TRBJ2-5	TRBV6-8	CAGPLDRAKETQYF
TRBJ2-2	TRBV10-3	CANRGGSTGELFF
TRBJ2-5	TRBV5-1	CASSLAVRTGGRTQYF